These T cell receptor beta chains were read from a single sample in a study of Graves' ophthalmopathy and Graves' hyperthyroidism. Via MiXCR, TCRdb re-called the multiplex PCR reads, giving one row per CDR3 protein. The sample lists about 210,000 distinct CDR3 sequences; 29% were seen once. Sample: peripheral blood. The receptors were sampled from a man between 50 and 59 years old with Graves' ophthalmopathy. Each CDR3 is given with its conserved first and last residue. The order of the fields is D gene, clone size, V gene, J gene, CDR3 DNA, CDR3 protein. D genes are given only for firm matches. The size field is filled for only some rows; it gives once, few, many or a size class.

d_call: .
clone_size: many
v_call: TRBV11-2
j_call: TRBJ1-1
cdr3_nt: TGTGCCAGCAGCCTCCAGAGGAACACTGAAGCTTTCTTT
cdr3_aa: CASSLQRNTEAFF

d_call: .
clone_size: many
v_call: TRBV11-2
j_call: TRBJ1-3
cdr3_nt: TGTGCCAGCAGTTTAGCGGGCTCTGGAAACACCATATATTTT
cdr3_aa: CASSLAGSGNTIYF

d_call: .
clone_size: once
v_call: TRBV11-2
j_call: TRBJ1-1
cdr3_nt: TGTGCCAGCAGGCTACCTTGGGAAGGGGACACTGAAGCTTTCTTT
cdr3_aa: CASRLPWEGDTEAFF

d_call: .
clone_size: .
v_call: TRBV6-1
j_call: TRBJ1-5
cdr3_nt: TGTGCCAGCAGCTCGGGTTCTCGGGGCAATCAGCCCCAGCATTTT
cdr3_aa: CASSSGSRGNQPQHF

d_call: .
clone_size: many
v_call: TRBV12-3/TRBV12-4
j_call: TRBJ2-7
cdr3_nt: TGTGCCAGCAGTTTTGGCAGACCCTACGAGCAGTACTTC
cdr3_aa: CASSFGRPYEQYF

d_call: .
clone_size: many
v_call: TRBV10-1
j_call: TRBJ1-6
cdr3_nt: TGCGCCAGCAGTGAAGACGGGCGCCTCCACTTT
cdr3_aa: CASSEDGRLHF

d_call: .
clone_size: .
v_call: TRBV7-2
j_call: TRBJ2-7
cdr3_nt: TGTGCCAGCAGCACAGACCTTAACTACGAGCAGTACTTC
cdr3_aa: CASSTDLNYEQYF

d_call: .
clone_size: .
v_call: TRBV10-3
j_call: TRBJ1-5
cdr3_nt: TGTGCCATCAGTGCTAGTGGGGGGCGTCAGCCCCAGCATTTT
cdr3_aa: CAISASGGRQPQHF

d_call: .
clone_size: many
v_call: TRBV6-5
j_call: TRBJ2-7
cdr3_nt: TGTGCCAGCAGTTACGGTGAGACAGGCTCATATTCCTACGAGCAGTACTTC
cdr3_aa: CASSYGETGSYSYEQYF

d_call: .
clone_size: many
v_call: TRBV7-2
j_call: TRBJ2-7
cdr3_nt: TGTGCCAGTAGAGGGGCCAGCTTTCCGAGTCCGAACTTC
cdr3_aa: CASRGASFPSPNF

d_call: .
clone_size: many
v_call: TRBV6-2/TRBV6-3
j_call: TRBJ2-7
cdr3_nt: TGTGCCAGCAGCCCCCTAGCGTACGAGCAGTACTTC
cdr3_aa: CASSPLAYEQYF

d_call: .
clone_size: many
v_call: TRBV6-5
j_call: TRBJ2-7
cdr3_nt: TGTGCCAGCAGTTATTCACACAGTTACGAGCAGTACTTC
cdr3_aa: CASSYSHSYEQYF

d_call: TRBD1
clone_size: many
v_call: TRBV28
j_call: TRBJ1-2
cdr3_nt: TGTGCCAGCAGTCCTACAGGGGATTATGGCTACACCTTC
cdr3_aa: CASSPTGDYGYTF

d_call: .
clone_size: many
v_call: TRBV19
j_call: TRBJ1-5
cdr3_nt: TGTGCCAGTAGTATAGAGGGACCTTATAGCAATCAGCCCCAGCATTTT
cdr3_aa: CASSIEGPYSNQPQHF

d_call: .
clone_size: many
v_call: TRBV28
j_call: TRBJ2-7
cdr3_nt: TGTGCCAGCAGACGACCCCCCTACGAGCAGTACTTC
cdr3_aa: CASRRPPYEQYF

d_call: .
clone_size: .
v_call: TRBV12-3/TRBV12-4
j_call: TRBJ2-5
cdr3_nt: TGTGCCAGCAGCCAGGGGATGCAAGAGACCCAGTACTTC
cdr3_aa: CASSQGMQETQYF

d_call: TRBD1
clone_size: many
v_call: TRBV20-1
j_call: TRBJ1-1
cdr3_nt: TGCAGTGCTAGAACTCCGACAGGGGCTGGCACTGAAGCTTTCTTT
cdr3_aa: CSARTPTGAGTEAFF

d_call: .
clone_size: .
v_call: TRBV27
j_call: TRBJ2-7
cdr3_nt: TGTGCCAGCAGTTTTGGCGCGAACTCCTACGAGCAGTACTTC
cdr3_aa: CASSFGANSYEQYF

d_call: .
clone_size: .
v_call: TRBV7-2
j_call: TRBJ1-2
cdr3_nt: TGTGCCAGCAGCCCAGGACAAGCTCTTGGCTACACCTTC
cdr3_aa: CASSPGQALGYTF

d_call: TRBD1
clone_size: many
v_call: TRBV20-1
j_call: TRBJ2-5
cdr3_nt: TGCAGTGCTAGAGAACAGGGGGTCCGGGAGACCCAGTACTTC
cdr3_aa: CSAREQGVRETQYF

d_call: .
clone_size: many
v_call: TRBV5-5
j_call: TRBJ2-7
cdr3_nt: TGTGCCAGCAGCCCACTGGGGGGAAGCTACGAGCAGTACTTC
cdr3_aa: CASSPLGGSYEQYF

d_call: .
clone_size: many
v_call: TRBV27
j_call: TRBJ1-3
cdr3_nt: TGTGCCAGCCACGGAAACACCATATATTTT
cdr3_aa: CASHGNTIYF

d_call: .
clone_size: many
v_call: TRBV11-2
j_call: TRBJ2-7
cdr3_nt: TGTGCCAGCAGCTTAGACCGGAACGAGCAGTACTTC
cdr3_aa: CASSLDRNEQYF

d_call: TRBD2
clone_size: many
v_call: TRBV20-1
j_call: TRBJ2-7
cdr3_nt: TGCAGTGCTAGGACTGCGGGACTAGCGGGAGAGCAGTACTTC
cdr3_aa: CSARTAGLAGEQYF

d_call: .
clone_size: many
v_call: TRBV28
j_call: TRBJ1-2
cdr3_nt: TGTGCCAGCCGTAGAATAGGGGTGGTTGACTATGGCTACACCTTC
cdr3_aa: CASRRIGVVDYGYTF

d_call: TRBD1
clone_size: many
v_call: TRBV27
j_call: TRBJ1-2
cdr3_nt: TGTGCCAGCAGTCAGACAGGGGGCTATGGCTACACCTTC
cdr3_aa: CASSQTGGYGYTF

d_call: .
clone_size: many
v_call: TRBV4-3
j_call: TRBJ1-1
cdr3_nt: TGCGCCAGCAGCCAAGGAGGTAGCGGGGAAGCTTTCTTT
cdr3_aa: CASSQGGSGEAFF

d_call: .
clone_size: .
v_call: TRBV20-1
j_call: TRBJ2-7
cdr3_nt: TGCAGTGCTAGAGATGGGAGGGGGGACGAGCAGTACTTC
cdr3_aa: CSARDGRGDEQYF

d_call: TRBD2
clone_size: many
v_call: TRBV29-1
j_call: TRBJ2-2
cdr3_nt: TGCAGCGTCCCGACTAGCCTGAACACCGGGGAGCTGTTTTTT
cdr3_aa: CSVPTSLNTGELFF

d_call: TRBD2
clone_size: many
v_call: TRBV24-1
j_call: TRBJ2-3
cdr3_nt: TGTGCCACCAGTGATTGGGGCGGGAGTCTAGATACGCAGTATTTT
cdr3_aa: CATSDWGGSLDTQYF

d_call: .
clone_size: many
v_call: TRBV27
j_call: TRBJ2-7
cdr3_nt: TGTGCCAGCAGTATGGGGGGCCCTTCCTACGAGCAGTACTTC
cdr3_aa: CASSMGGPSYEQYF

d_call: .
clone_size: many
v_call: TRBV19
j_call: TRBJ1-1
cdr3_nt: TGTGCCAGTAGTATAGCAAAGGGACTGCAGAACACTGAAGCTTTCTTT
cdr3_aa: CASSIAKGLQNTEAFF

d_call: TRBD1
clone_size: many
v_call: TRBV19
j_call: TRBJ1-5
cdr3_nt: TGTGCCAGTAGTATCGAGACAGGGTTTTTTCAGCCCCAGCATTTT
cdr3_aa: CASSIETGFFQPQHF

d_call: .
clone_size: many
v_call: TRBV11-2
j_call: TRBJ1-2
cdr3_nt: TGTGCCAGCAGCTTAATAAACAGGGAGGTTGGCTACACCTTC
cdr3_aa: CASSLINREVGYTF

d_call: .
clone_size: once
v_call: TRBV18
j_call: TRBJ1-1
cdr3_nt: TGTGCCAGCTCACAATTAAGAGAAGACACTGAAGCTTTCTTT
cdr3_aa: CASSQLREDTEAFF

d_call: .
clone_size: .
v_call: TRBV11-2
j_call: TRBJ1-6
cdr3_nt: TGTGCCAGCAGCCAGAGTGCCTATAATTCACCCCTCCACTTT
cdr3_aa: CASSQSAYNSPLHF

d_call: .
clone_size: .
v_call: TRBV18
j_call: TRBJ2-4
cdr3_nt: TGTGCCAGCTCACCAGACCTGACAGCCTCCCTAGCCAAAAACATTCAGTACTTC
cdr3_aa: CASSPDLTASLAKNIQYF

d_call: .
clone_size: .
v_call: TRBV6-1
j_call: TRBJ2-7
cdr3_nt: TGTGCCAGCAGGACGACATCAGGGGAGCAGTACTTC
cdr3_aa: CASRTTSGEQYF

d_call: .
clone_size: once
v_call: TRBV20-1
j_call: TRBJ2-5
cdr3_nt: TGCAGTGCTAGACTAATCTTGGAGACCCAGTACTTC
cdr3_aa: CSARLILETQYF

d_call: TRBD2
clone_size: many
v_call: TRBV20-1
j_call: TRBJ2-7
cdr3_nt: TGCAGTGCTGGGACTAGCGGCTCGATCTACGAGCAGTACTTC
cdr3_aa: CSAGTSGSIYEQYF

d_call: TRBD1
clone_size: many
v_call: TRBV2
j_call: TRBJ2-4
cdr3_nt: TGTGCCAGCATAGGACAGGGCCACATTCAGTACTTC
cdr3_aa: CASIGQGHIQYF